The 28 T cell receptor beta chains below were found in one sample sequenced in a study of pediatric ulcerative colitis (dated by TCRdb to the late 2010s). The library was made by the immunoSEQ multiplex PCR assay. As stored in TCRdb, this immuneACCESS dataset retains in-frame rearrangements with V and J assigned. A fraction of the clones does not appear; measured against another copy, unresolved V genes explain less than half of the discrepancy, and the remainder lacks a known reason. The table for this sample lists 55,000 to 65,000 clones; 70% to 80% of them were counted only once. Of the sample, roughly 5.5% is held by the ten largest clones. The source material was blood. The receptors come from a boy younger than 18 with moderate ulcerative colitis.

CDR3 in DNA: TGTGCCAGCAGCTTAGTCCTCGGGGGCGGACGGAATGAGCAGTTCTTC. Translation gives CASSLVLGGGRNEQFF. V and J are TRBV7-2 and TRBJ2-1; D may be TRBD1 or TRBD2 (6 bases each). CDR3 length equals 16 residues. Trimming left V 1 base short and J 7 bases short, with 17 bases between. CDR1 is SGHTA, CDR2 FQGNSA, per germline. Full variable domain (missing parts from reference TRBV7-2 and TRBJ2-1): GAGVSQSPSNKVTEKGKDVELRCDPISGHTALYWYRQSLGQGLEFLIYFQGNSAPDKSGLPSDRFSAERTGGSVSTLTIQRTQQEDSAVYLCASSLVLGGGRNEQFFGPGTRLTVL.

The rearrangement links TRBV7-3 to TRBJ2-5; weak D call: TRBD1 (6 bases). V was trimmed by 4 bases and J by 4 bases, leaving 19 bases between them. CDR1 and CDR2 (germline): SGHTA, FQGTGA. The CDR3 extends over 16 amino acids. The CDR3 coding sequence is TGTGCCAGCAGCTCCCGATCGGGACAAGCCGGAGAGACCCAGTACTTC. As protein: CASSSRSGQAGETQYF.

This chain uses TRBV30 with TRBJ1-1; maybe TRBD1 (6 bases). Trimming pared 8 bases from V and 5 bases from J, leaving 15 bases between. The germline V gene encodes CDR1 GTSNPN and CDR2 SVGIG (reference sequence). This CDR3 has 12 residues. The CDR3 DNA follows: TGTGCCGGACAAACAGGGAAGACTGAAGCTTTCTTT. Encoded protein: CAGQTGKTEAFF.

The rearrangement joins TRBV4-1 to TRBJ2-7; 8 nucleotides agree with TRBD1. After removal of 1 base from V and 4 bases from J, the junction contained 6 bases not matched to a gene. CDR1 is MGHRA and CDR2 is YSYEKL in the germline V gene. CDR3 size: 15 residues. CDR3 in DNA: TGCGCCAGCAGCCAAGGGACAGGGATGTCTTACGAGCAGTACTTC. Its protein is CASSQGTGMSYEQYF.

This clone has a handful of counts. This chain joins TRBV5-5 and TRBJ2-7; D is unclear. The CDR3 loop spans 12 amino acids. The V gene's germline CDR1 is SGHKS and CDR2 YYEKEE (reference sequence). Trimming left V 4 bases short and J 2 bases short, with 7 bases between. The CDR3 DNA is TGTGCCAGCAGCGGGCGGACCTACGAGCAGTACTTC. As protein: CASSGRTYEQYF.

This clone has just a few counts. CDR3 protein: CAWTLVRYNEQFF. CDR3 bases: TGTGCCTGGACCCTGGTGAGATACAATGAGCAGTTCTTC. The genes are TRBV30 and TRBJ2-1; D uncertain. With 4 bases removed from V and 4 bases from J, the gap between germline ends came to 11 bases. The CDR3 spans 13 residues. Per the germline V gene, CDR1 is GTSNPN and CDR2 is SVGIG (reference sequence).

This clone was observed once. The genes are TRBV5-5 and TRBJ2-4, with a possible D match to TRBD2 (6 bases). CDR1 and CDR2 (germline): SGHKS, YYEKEE (reference sequence). V shed 4 bases and J shed 9 bases, with 20 bases lying between them. CDR3 length: 15 amino acids. The CDR3 nucleotides are TGTGCCAGCAGCCCCATATTGGGTACCGGGGGCATTCAGTACTTC. Its translation: CASSPILGTGGIQYF.

V is TRBV15 and J is TRBJ2-5; D not resolved. The CDR3 extends over 13 amino acids. The V gene lost 0 bases and the J gene lost 3 bases, with 5 bases spanning the gap. CDR1 and CDR2 from the germline V gene are LNHNV and YYDKDF (reference sequence). The CDR3 DNA is TGTGCCACCAGCAGAGATGGGGAAGAGACCCAGTACTTC. Translating it yields CATSRDGEETQYF.

The CDR3 nucleotides are TGCGCCAGCAGCCAAGATCCCCAGGGGGCCTACGAGCAGTACTTC. This translates into CASSQDPQGAYEQYF. The J gene is TRBJ2-7, the V gene TRBV4-3, with 7 bases aligning to TRBD1. Germline trimming cut 0 bases from V and 2 bases from J; bases unmatched to any gene: 4. Per the germline V gene, CDR1 is LGHNA and CDR2 is YSLEER. The CDR3 sequence is 15 residues long.

This chain uses TRBV15 with TRBJ1-2, with D maybe TRBD1 (6 bases). V lost 0 bases to trimming and J lost 6 bases, with 11 bases between them. Germline V gene sequence: CDR1 LNHNV, CDR2 YYDKDF (reference sequence). CDR3 size: 14 residues. This CDR3 reads CATSRDRRGNGYTF. In DNA form, the CDR3 reads TGTGCCACCAGCAGAGATCGCAGGGGAAATGGCTACACCTTC.

The rearrangement joins TRBV5-6 to TRBJ2-1; perhaps TRBD2 as D (6 bases). V was trimmed by 2 bases and J by 15 bases, leaving 15 bases between them. The CDR3 has 12 residues. The germline gives CDR1 SGHDT, CDR2 YYEEEE. The CDR3 is CASSFGGAGRFF. CDR3 nucleotides: TGTGCCAGCAGCTTTGGAGGGGCAGGCCGGTTCTTC. The whole variable domain, filled in from reference TRBV5-6 and TRBJ2-1, reads DAGVTQSPTHLIKTRGQQVTLRCSPKSGHDTVSWYQQALGQGPQFIFQYYEEEERQRGNFPDRFSGHQFPNYSSELNVNALLLGDSALYLCASSFGGAGRFFGPGTRLTVL.

The chain has TRBV5-1 and TRBJ2-2; D might be TRBD1 or TRBD2, each matching 6 bases. The CDR3 extends over 17 amino acids. Trimming left V 4 bases short and J 3 bases short, with 19 bases between. The germline V gene has CDR1 SGHRS and CDR2 YFSETQ. The CDR3 sequence: CASSLGGRSPHTGELFF. DNA of the CDR3: TGCGCCAGCAGCCTAGGGGGGAGGTCTCCCCACACCGGGGAGCTGTTTTTT.

The V call is TRBV28, the J call TRBJ1-1; D is possibly TRBD1 (5 bases). Germline CDR1 reads MDHEN; CDR2 reads SYDVKM. The CDR3 runs to 15 residues. Trimming pared 5 bases from V and 3 bases from J, leaving 16 bases between. The CDR3, as DNA: TGTGCCAGCAGTGGAGGGGACCCGAGGGACACTGAAGCTTTCTTT. The encoded protein is CASSGGDPRDTEAFF.

This clone was counted between two and nine times. The chain has TRBV5-6 and TRBJ1-6; D uncertain. Germline-derived CDR1 and CDR2 are SGHDT and YYEEEE. This CDR3 region has 16 residues. Trimming shortened V by 3 bases and J by 2 bases, and 12 bases separated the two germline ends. CDR3 loop: CASSSVVVTYNSPLHF. The CDR3, as DNA: TGTGCCAGCAGCTCGGTGGTGGTAACCTATAATTCACCCCTCCACTTT.

The chain couples TRBV2 to TRBJ1-2; D remains unclear. The V end was cut by 3 bases, the J end by 8 bases, with 7 bases between. Germline V gene data show CDR1 as SNHLY and CDR2 as FYNNEI. CDR3 length equals 11 residues. The CDR3 DNA reads TGTGCCAGCAGTGATTACGGCGGCTACACCTTC. This translates into CASSDYGGYTF.

This rearrangement joins TRBV30 to TRBJ2-5, with D perhaps matching TRBD1 (6 bases). The CDR3 has 13 residues. Germline CDR1 GTSNPN, CDR2 SVGIG (reference sequence). Trimming left V 4 bases short and J 5 bases short, with 14 bases between. The CDR3: CAWNLGARETQYF. The CDR3 DNA is TGTGCCTGGAATCTGGGGGCTCGGGAGACCCAGTACTTC.

J is TRBJ1-1 and V is TRBV4-2; D possibly corresponds to TRBD1 (6 bases). The germline CDR1 and CDR2 sequences are LGHNA and YNFKEQ. V lost 3 bases and J 1 base, leaving 9 bases between the germline ends. There are 14 residues in the CDR3. CDR3 in amino acids: CASSHVQGNTEAFF. DNA for the CDR3: TGTGCCAGCAGCCATGTACAGGGGAACACTGAAGCTTTCTTT.

This clone showed up just once. The chain employs TRBV2 and TRBJ2-7, with D possibly being TRBD2 (5 bases). CDR3 length: 14 residues. Germline values: CDR1 SNHLY, CDR2 FYNNEI. Trimming took 4 bases from V and 5 from J, leaving 15 bases between them. In DNA form, the CDR3 reads TGTGCCAGCAGTGGATCTCCGGGATCGAACGAGCAGTACTTC. Encoded protein: CASSGSPGSNEQYF.

The chain recombines TRBV7-8 with TRBJ2-7; 9 bases map to TRBD2. V gave up 3 bases and J gave up 2 bases; unmatched junction bases: 5. CDR3 length equals 15 residues. The germline gives CDR1 SGHVS, CDR2 FQNEAQ. The chain's CDR3 is CASSFSLAGTYEQYF. The CDR3, as DNA: TGTGCCAGCAGCTTTTCCCTAGCGGGAACCTACGAGCAGTACTTC. The complete variable domain, with remaining parts taken from reference TRBV7-8 and TRBJ2-7, reads GAGVSQSPRYKVAKRGQDVALRCDPISGHVSLFWYQQALGQGPEFLTYFQNEAQLDKSGLPSDRFFAERPEGSVSTLKIQRTQQEDSAVYLCASSFSLAGTYEQYFGPGTRLTVT.

There are a few counts of this clone. This rearrangement joins TRBV10-1 to TRBJ1-1; D is undetermined. CDR1 is WNHNN, CDR2 SYGVQD, per germline (reference sequence). This CDR3 contains 13 residues. Trimming cost V 4 bases and J 2 bases, with 8 bases left between them. The CDR3 loop is CASSGTVNTEAFF. The CDR3 nucleotides are TGCGCCAGCAGTGGGACGGTAAACACTGAAGCTTTCTTT.

The chain combines TRBV10-1 with TRBJ2-4; D gene ambiguous. Germline V gene lookup returns CDR1 WNHNN and CDR2 SYGVQD (reference sequence). The CDR3 consists of 15 residues. The V end was cut by 3 bases, the J end by 0 bases, with 9 bases between. The CDR3 DNA is TGCGCCAGCAGTGACGGTGGGATAGCCAAAAACATTCAGTACTTC. This gives the protein CASSDGGIAKNIQYF.

The chain has TRBV5-4 and TRBJ2-1; D is unresolved. This CDR3 region has 15 residues. Trimming removed 1 base from V and 0 bases from J, with 8 bases in between. Germline V gene sequence: CDR1 SGHNT, CDR2 YYREEE (reference sequence). DNA for the CDR3: TGTGCCAGCAGCTTGACTTTCGCCTCCTACAATGAGCAGTTCTTC. Its translation is CASSLTFASYNEQFF. Variable domain in full (rest from reference TRBV5-4 and TRBJ2-1): ETGVTQSPTHLIKTRGQQVTLRCSSQSGHNTVSWYQQALGQGPQFIFQYYREEENGRGNFPPRFSGLQFPNYSSELNVNALELDDSALYLCASSLTFASYNEQFFGPGTRLTVL.

V is TRBV5-4 and J is TRBJ2-2, with 7 positions matching TRBD1. V was pared by 2 bases and J by 6 bases, with 7 bases of the junction left unmatched. Germline V gene lookup returns CDR1 SGHNT and CDR2 YYREEE (reference sequence). CDR3 length equals 15 residues. The DNA of the CDR3 is TGTGCCAGCAGCTTTACGACAGGGTGGGCCGGGGAGCTGTTTTTT. Translation: CASSFTTGWAGELFF.

This clone was recorded only once. The J gene is TRBJ2-7, the V gene TRBV5-6; 8 nucleotides agree with TRBD1. V gave up 2 bases and J gave up 3 bases; unmatched junction bases: 4. The CDR3 has 14 residues. Germline V CDR1 and CDR2: SGHDT, YYEEEE. Written as DNA, the CDR3 is TGTGCCAGCAGCTTTTTGGACAGGGACTACGAGCAGTACTTC. It codes for CASSFLDRDYEQYF.

The chain has TRBV5-1 and TRBJ2-7; D not certain. Per the germline V gene, CDR1 is SGHRS and CDR2 is YFSETQ. This CDR3 comprises 16 residues. V lost 2 bases, J lost 0 bases, and 15 bases lay in between. CDR3 sequence: CASSFLVGGDSYEQYF. For the CDR3, the DNA is TGCGCCAGCAGCTTTCTGGTCGGCGGTGACTCCTACGAGCAGTACTTC.

The chain recombines TRBV27 with TRBJ2-7; D tentatively fits TRBD1 or TRBD2 (5 bases each). V shed 0 bases and J shed 1 base, with 13 bases lying between them. This CDR3 is built from 16 residues. The germline gives CDR1 MNHEY, CDR2 SMNVEV (reference sequence). CDR3 DNA: TGTGCCAGCAGTTTATCGTGGGGGTCCGCTTCCTACGAGCAGTACTTC. Translation: CASSLSWGSASYEQYF.

The genes are TRBV7-6 and TRBJ1-4, with D perhaps TRBD1 (5 bases). V lost 0 bases, J lost 7 bases, and 12 bases lay in between. The CDR3 is 15 amino acids. Looked up from germline, CDR1 is SGHVS and CDR2 is FNYEAQ. As DNA, the CDR3 is TGTGCCAGCAGCTTAGCGGGGGGGGAATTTGAAAAACTGTTTTTT. Protein sequence: CASSLAGGEFEKLFF.

J is TRBJ1-2 and V is TRBV28, with a weak D call TRBD1 (5 bases). The CDR3 runs 15 residues. Trimming removed 2 bases at V and 8 bases at J, with 18 bases between. Germline CDR1 is MDHEN and CDR2 is SYDVKM. CDR3 loop: CASSLPRAQGGGYTF. The CDR3 nucleotides read TGTGCCAGCAGTTTACCTCGAGCGCAGGGTGGCGGCTACACCTTC.